A selection of T cell receptor beta chains follows, all from one sample in a study of shared clonotypes between healthy human individuals. The repertoire was sequenced with immunoSEQ multiplex PCR; TCRdb's copy has only in-frame clones and lacks some. The table lists some 580,000 clones, around 97% of them singletons. The specimen was naive CD4+ T cells sorted from blood. These receptors all stem from a woman aged 25 to 39 in good health. CDR3s include the opening cysteine and the closing phenylalanine or tryptophan. Fields, in order: V gene, J gene, clone size, D gene, CDR3 protein, CDR3 DNA. A D gene is named only where the DNA matches it firmly. Rows give clone size only sometimes, using once, few, many, or a class for an expanded clone.

TRBV20-1	TRBJ2-5	NA	NA	CSAEDQETQYF	TGCAGTGCAGAGGACCAAGAGACCCAGTACTTC
TRBV28	TRBJ1-3	NA	TRBD1	CASSPWGTGSGNTIYF	TGTGCCAGCAGTCCATGGGGGACAGGGTCTGGAAACACCATATATTTT
TRBV5-1	TRBJ1-1	once	TRBD1	CASDLTGGTEAFF	TGCGCCAGCGACCTCACAGGGGGGACTGAAGCTTTCTTT
TRBV28	TRBJ2-6	once	NA	CASSFLTELAGANVLTF	TGTGCCAGCAGTTTTCTTACAGAACTCGCTGGGGCCAACGTCCTGACTTTC
TRBV19	TRBJ2-3	NA	NA	CASSTGPTDTQYF	TGTGCCAGTAGTACCGGGCCCACAGATACGCAGTATTTT
TRBV5-1	TRBJ2-3	NA	TRBD2	CASSPGTSGSTDTQYF	TGCGCCAGCAGCCCGGGGACTAGCGGGTCTACAGATACGCAGTATTTT
TRBV7-9	TRBJ2-7	once	TRBD1	CASSMPDRAYEQYF	TGTGCCAGCAGCATGCCGGACAGGGCCTACGAGCAGTACTTC
TRBV28	TRBJ1-5	NA	NA	CASSSVQGGQPQHF	TGTGCCAGCAGTTCGGTTCAGGGAGGGCAGCCCCAGCATTTT
TRBV5-1	TRBJ2-7	NA	TRBD2	CASSLEAGSSYEQYF	TGCGCCAGCAGCTTGGAAGCGGGAAGCTCCTACGAGCAGTACTTC
TRBV28	TRBJ2-7	NA	NA	CASSFDSYEQYF	TGTGCCAGCAGTTTTGACAGCTACGAGCAGTACTTC
TRBV4-1	TRBJ2-2	NA	NA	CASSQAIVGLAGELFF	TGCGCCAGCAGCCAAGCGATAGTGGGACTTGCCGGGGAGCTGTTTTTT
TRBV29-1	TRBJ1-2	NA	NA	CSVEDLTDYNSYGYTF	TGCAGCGTTGAAGATCTTACCGACTACAACTCCTATGGCTACACCTTC
TRBV2	TRBJ2-1	once	NA	CASSVVRASLYNEQFF	TGTGCCAGCAGTGTCGTCAGGGCGAGTCTCTACAATGAGCAGTTCTTC
TRBV28	TRBJ2-5	NA	NA	CASSLGAHRETQYF	TGTGCCAGCAGTTTAGGGGCCCACCGGGAGACCCAGTACTTC
TRBV6-6	TRBJ2-3	NA	NA	CASSYVRSGTDTQYF	TGTGCCAGCAGTTACGTCAGGAGTGGGACAGATACGCAGTATTTT
TRBV5-1	TRBJ2-1	NA	TRBD2	CASSLDGLAGGYNEQFF	TGCGCCAGCAGCTTGGATGGACTAGCGGGAGGGTACAATGAGCAGTTCTTC
TRBV30	TRBJ1-5	few	TRBD1	CAWSGTVSNQPQHF	TGTGCCTGGAGCGGGACAGTTAGCAATCAGCCCCAGCATTTT
TRBV6-5	TRBJ2-7	NA	NA	CASSLSIFYEQYF	TGTGCCAGCAGTTTATCTATTTTCTACGAGCAGTACTTC
TRBV4-1	TRBJ1-3	NA	TRBD1	CASSQRDDRVLIRAGNTIYF	TGCGCCAGCAGCCAAAGGGATGACAGGGTCTTGATTCGGGCCGGAAACACCATATATTTT
TRBV5-1	TRBJ1-1	NA	NA	CASKLLPDSSEAFF	TGCGCCAGCAAGCTCCTCCCAGATTCGTCTGAAGCTTTCTTT
TRBV10-2	TRBJ2-3	NA	TRBD2	CASSEAGGGDTQYF	TGCGCCAGCAGTGAGGCGGGAGGGGGAGATACGCAGTATTTT
TRBV5-1	TRBJ2-7	NA	TRBD1	CASSTRQGRSYEQYF	TGCGCCAGCAGCACGCGACAGGGTAGATCCTACGAGCAGTACTTC
TRBV5-1	TRBJ2-1	NA	TRBD2	CASSRTSGRENEQFF	TGCGCCAGCAGCCGGACTAGCGGGAGAGAAAATGAGCAGTTCTTC
TRBV11-2	TRBJ2-7	NA	TRBD2	CASSLGTLAGGPNHEQYF	TGTGCCAGCAGCTTAGGGACCCTAGCGGGAGGGCCTAACCACGAGCAGTACTTC
TRBV10-3	TRBJ2-3	NA	TRBD2	CAIESTTSGTQYF	TGTGCCATCGAGTCGACGACTAGCGGTACGCAGTATTTT
TRBV10-3	TRBJ2-7	NA	NA	CASSPRVNEQYF	TGTGCCTCCAGCCCCAGGGTCAACGAGCAGTACTTC
TRBV28	TRBJ2-3	NA	TRBD2	CASSLVSSGSSLRTDTQYF	TGTGCCAGCAGTTTAGTCAGTAGCGGGAGCTCCCTACGGACAGATACGCAGTATTTT
TRBV19	TRBJ2-1	NA	TRBD1	CASTGQTSYNEQFF	TGTGCCAGTACGGGACAGACCTCCTACAATGAGCAGTTCTTC